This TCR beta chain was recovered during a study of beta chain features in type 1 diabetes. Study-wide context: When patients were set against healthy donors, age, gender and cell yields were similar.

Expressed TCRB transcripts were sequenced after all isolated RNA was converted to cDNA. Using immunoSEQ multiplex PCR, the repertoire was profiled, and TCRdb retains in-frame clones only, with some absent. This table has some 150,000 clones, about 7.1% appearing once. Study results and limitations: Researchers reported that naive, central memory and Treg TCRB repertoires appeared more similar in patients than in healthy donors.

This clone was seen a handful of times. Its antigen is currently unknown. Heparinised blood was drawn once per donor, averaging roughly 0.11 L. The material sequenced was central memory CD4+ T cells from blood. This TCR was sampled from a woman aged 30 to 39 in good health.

The CDR3 DNA reads TGTGCCAGCAGTTACAGTCCCAGCGGGGACAATGAGCAGTTCTTC. It translates to CASSYSPSGDNEQFF. This chain links TRBV6-5 with TRBJ2-1; 7 nucleotides align to TRBD2. Trimming cost V 2 bases and J 5 bases; bases outside gene matches: 6. CDR1 and CDR2 from the germline V gene are MNHEY and SVGAGI. The CDR3 consists of 15 residues.